Detailed here is one T cell receptor (beta chain). Researchers ran the PCR with 60 Vbeta and 13 Jbeta primers. Sequencing used immunoSEQ multiplex PCR; TCRdb keeps in-frame clones, though not all of them. The table includes some 150,000 clones, approximately 80% detected once. The data were taken from a study of cytomegalovirus exposure and HLA in healthy donors. The CDR3 has 16 residues. In germline, CDR1 is MDHEN, CDR2 SYDVKM. The sequencing sample was made of PBMCs. This chain links TRBV28 with TRBJ2-5; 13 bases match TRBD2. The J call is doubtful: the DNA matches TRBJ2-7 better. The source of this sequence is a woman between 35 and 50 years old in good health and CMV-seropositive. CDR3 region: CASSSLLAGGPGEQYF. The CDR3 bases are TGTGCCAGCAGTTCGTTACTAGCGGGAGGGCCCGGCGAGCAGTACTTC.